The 25 T cell receptor beta chains below all came from one sample that was sequenced in a study of CD4 and CD8 cells across lung adenocarcinoma regions. TCRdb reprocessed the PCR reads with MiXCR, giving one entry per CDR3 protein. The data show 9,500 to 15,000 distinct CDR3 sequences, around half seen once. Sequences were obtained from CD8+ T cells from the margin of a lung tumor. The source of these receptors is a female donor with lung adenocarcinoma. The CD4 and CD8 labels of this study may be unreliable.

The genes are TRBV6-1 and TRBJ1-1, with 7 bases aligning to TRBD1. The CDR3 length is 14 residues. The germline V gene has CDR1 MNHNS and CDR2 SASEGT. V trimming: 5 bases; J trimming: 4 bases; junction bases outside the gene matches: 7. CDR3 in DNA: TGTGCCAGCAGTCAAATCACAGGGGTCACTGAAGCTTTCTTT. It encodes CASSQITGVTEAFF.

The J gene is TRBJ2-1, the V gene TRBV6-1; D is perhaps TRBD1 (5 bases). V was shortened by 2 bases and J by 12 bases, with 23 bases between the two germline ends. CDR3 size: 16 residues. Germline V gene sequence: CDR1 MNHNS, CDR2 SASEGT. The CDR3 DNA sequence: TGTGCCAGCAGTGAATCCGTCGGTGGGGCCAAAGATACGCAGTTCTTC. It specifies CASSESVGGAKDTQFF.

This clonotype was recorded at least ten times. The CDR3 DNA reads TGTGCCAGCAGTTTGGCGGCTAGCACAGATACGCAGTATTTT. Protein product: CASSLAASTDTQYF. The V call is TRBV12-3 or TRBV12-4, the J call TRBJ2-3; D gene ambiguous. This CDR3 has 14 amino acids. V lost 3 bases, J lost 0 bases, and 7 bases lay in between.

This clonotype was counted a single time. The junction and the germline gene differ at one end; a read error may be behind it. The CDR3 here is CASRSQGASTDTQYF. The CDR3 DNA sequence: TGTGCCAGCAGGTCGCAAGGTGCGAGCACCGATACGCAGTATTTT. This chain links TRBV6-1 with TRBJ2-3; D call uncertain. Germline CDR1 and CDR2: MNHNS and SASEGT. This CDR3 is 15 amino acids long.

By sample share, this clonotype is medium-sized. As DNA, the CDR3 is TGTGCCAGCAGTTACTCAGGCAGGGCGGGCGGGGAGCTGTTTTTT. Its translation is CASSYSGRAGGELFF. The chain uses TRBV6-5 and TRBJ2-2; D tentatively fits TRBD1 or TRBD2 (5 bases each). Germline CDR1 MNHEY, CDR2 SVGAGI. Trimming cost V 0 bases and J 7 bases, with 12 bases left between them. The CDR3 totals 15 residues.

This clonotype was detected only a few times. The genes are TRBV18 and TRBJ2-1, with TRBD2 identical over 16 bases. TRBJ2-7 explains the end of the DNA better; the J call may be wrong. The germline CDR1 and CDR2 sequences are KGHSH and LQKENI. The CDR3 loop spans 18 amino acids. The CDR3 nucleotides are TGTGCCAGCTCACTTGGGACTAGCGGGGGGGCCGAAGCGTACGAGCAGTACTTC. Translated: CASSLGTSGGAEAYEQYF.

V is TRBV6-1 and J is TRBJ2-3; weak D call: TRBD2 (7 bases). Germline V CDR1 and CDR2: MNHNS, SASEGT. The CDR3 covers 15 residues. Trimming stripped 9 bases from V and 10 bases from J, with 26 bases between. The CDR3 spells CARGFSGASGNAQYF. CDR3 DNA: TGTGCCAGGGGATTCTCGGGGGCTAGCGGCAATGCGCAGTATTTT.

The V gene is TRBV27, the J gene TRBJ1-1, with D hard to call. The CDR3 has 13 residues. CDR1 MNHEY and CDR2 SMNVEV come from the germline V gene (reference sequence). Trimming pared 6 bases from V and 2 bases from J, leaving 10 bases between. The CDR3: CASSSGLNTEAFF. DNA for the CDR3: TGTGCCAGCAGCTCAGGACTTAACACTGAAGCTTTCTTT.

Of note for this clonotype: A read error may account for a junction end that differs from germline. CDR3 loop: CASRGGGGPETQYF. The DNA for the CDR3 is TGTGCCAGCCGAGGGGGCGGTGGCCCAGAGACGCAGTACTTT. The chain uses TRBV6-1 and TRBJ2-3; the match to TRBD1 covers 7 bases. Germline CDR1 is MNHNS and CDR2 is SASEGT. The CDR3 totals 14 residues.

This clonotype rates as medium-sized. The chain links TRBV6-1 to TRBJ2-3, with 11 nucleotides matching TRBD2. V lost 10 bases to trimming and J lost 2 bases; unmatched junction nucleotides: 5. Germline assignment: CDR1 MNHNS and CDR2 SASEGT. The CDR3 has 14 amino acids. Here the CDR3 DNA reads TGTGCCACCAAACTAGCGGGGGACACAGATACGCAGTATTTT. Its protein is CATKLAGDTDTQYF.

The J gene is TRBJ2-5, the V gene TRBV6-5; 8 bases are a match to TRBD2. This CDR3 is built from 16 residues. In germline, CDR1 is MNHEY, CDR2 SVGAGI. V dropped 0 bases and J dropped 0; count of bases not matched to a gene: 3. DNA for the CDR3: TGTGCCAGCAGTTACTCTAGCGGGGACTACCAAGAGACCCAGTACTTC. It specifies CASSYSSGDYQETQYF.

V gene TRBV27 combines with J gene TRBJ2-1; possibly TRBD1 for D (6 bases). The J call is doubtful: the DNA matches TRBJ2-7 better. CDR1 and CDR2 (germline): MNHEY, SMNVEV (reference sequence). The CDR3 extends over 14 amino acids. DNA of the CDR3: TGTGCCAGCAGTTCCGGGGACAACTCCTACGAGCAGTACTTC. Translation: CASSSGDNSYEQYF.

The count of this clonotype is one. V gene TRBV12-3 or TRBV12-4 combines with J gene TRBJ1-2; possible D gene TRBD1, 5 bases. This CDR3 spans 13 amino acids. V was pared by 1 base and J by 8 bases, with 11 bases between. The CDR3 loop is CASSLGGKGGYTF. Written as DNA, the CDR3 is TGTGCCAGCAGTTTAGGGGGGAAGGGAGGCTACACCTTC.

This clonotype showed up many times. Possible read error: a much larger clone is one base away. The V and J genes are TRBV6-1 and TRBJ2-1; D call uncertain. Trimming shortened V by 4 bases and J by 10 bases, and 17 bases separated the two germline ends. Germline CDR1 and CDR2: MNHNS and SASEGT. CDR3 length: 14 residues. The CDR3 protein is CASSVGPEGDEQFF. In nucleotides, the CDR3 is TGTGCCAGCAGTGTGGGCCCTGAAGGTGACGAGCAGTTCTTC.

V and J are TRBV7-2 and TRBJ2-3; TRBD1 matches at 10 bases. Unmatched junction bases numbered 10, after V lost 11 bases and J lost 5 bases. This CDR3 spans 14 amino acids. CDR1 is SGHTA, CDR2 FQGNSA, per germline. CDR3 sequence reads: CAGIPGQGKDTQYF. CDR3 sequence (DNA): TGTGCCGGGATCCCGGGACAGGGGAAAGATACGCAGTATTTT.

This clonotype was found many times. This chain uses TRBV6-5 with TRBJ1-2, with a weak D call TRBD1 (5 bases). CDR3 size: 15 residues. Germline lookup yields CDR1 MNHEY and CDR2 SVGAGI. V was clipped by 4 bases and J by 4 bases, with 16 bases between them. The CDR3 protein is CASSFPGRSIYGYTF. For the CDR3, the DNA is TGTGCCAGCAGTTTCCCGGGACGTAGTATCTATGGCTACACCTTC.

As regards this clonotype: Because it lacks the conserved phenylalanine or tryptophan at the end, this CDR3 is likely a read error. V gene TRBV4-2 combines with J gene TRBJ2-2; 9 bases agree with TRBD1. V lost 4 bases, J lost 6 bases, and 15 bases stayed unmatched. This CDR3 has 18 amino acids. Germline CDR1 and CDR2: LGHNA and YNFKEQ. The CDR3 sequence: CASSPEGLTGGFAGELFC. Written as DNA, the CDR3 is TGTGCCAGCAGCCCCGAGGGGTTGACAGGGGGTTTTGCCGGGGAGCTGTTTTGT.

The rearrangement joins TRBV6-1 to TRBJ2-3; D is ambiguous. Germline loops: CDR1 MNHNS, CDR2 SASEGT. This CDR3 has 15 amino acids. The V end lost 6 bases, the J end lost 14 bases, and 27 bases lay between the germline ends. The CDR3 DNA follows: TGTGCCAGCAGCCGCTTGGATGTGAGCACAGATAAGCTGTATTTT. Translation gives CASSRLDVSTDKLYF.

The chain joins TRBV6-5 to TRBJ2-1; the D gene is possibly TRBD2 (5 bases). Trimming removed 3 bases at V and 1 base at J, with 10 bases between. The CDR3 is made up of 15 amino acids. CDR1 is MNHEY, CDR2 SVGAGI, per germline. The CDR3 reads CASSYATISYNEQFF. The CDR3 DNA reads TGTGCCAGCAGTTATGCGACTATATCCTACAATGAGCAGTTCTTC.

Note on this clonotype: This could be a read error, since a much larger clone is one nucleotide away. The gene calls are TRBV6-1 and TRBJ1-5; 7 bases fit TRBD1. The CDR3 contains 16 residues. Per the germline V gene, CDR1 is MNHNS and CDR2 is SASEGT. J lost 4 bases, V lost 1 base, and 7 bases had no gene match. The CDR3 bases are TGTGCCAGCAGTGAAGTGTTGGGACAGTATAATCAGCCCCAGCATTTT. Residues: CASSEVLGQYNQPQHF.

The J gene is TRBJ2-2, the V gene TRBV10-3; a weak D match, TRBD2 (7 bases). Germline V gene lookup returns CDR1 ENHRY and CDR2 SYGVKD. V lost 10 bases, J lost 3 bases, and 15 bases lay in between. This CDR3 region has 14 residues. Written as DNA, the CDR3 is TGTGCCACCTCTGAGGGGGGGTACACCGGGGAGCTGTTTTTT. Translation: CATSEGGYTGELFF.

The V call is TRBV25-1, the J call TRBJ1-1; maybe TRBD1 (6 bases). The germline gives CDR1 MGHDK, CDR2 SYGVNS. Trimming took 8 bases from V and 3 from J, leaving 16 bases between them. The CDR3 contains 14 residues. The CDR3 sequence is CASRKQGTDTEAFF. As DNA, the CDR3 is TGTGCCAGCCGCAAACAGGGTACGGACACTGAAGCTTTCTTT.

The chain joins TRBV25-1 to TRBJ1-2, with D possibly TRBD1 on 5 matching bases. Trimming cost V 3 bases and J 8 bases, with 10 bases left between them. CDR3 length: 12 amino acids. Germline loops: CDR1 MGHDK, CDR2 SYGVNS. The CDR3 protein is CASSEGGGGYTF. CDR3 nucleotide sequence: TGTGCCAGCAGTGAGGGGGGAGGCGGCTACACCTTC.

This clonotype appeared many times. The chain joins TRBV7-2 to TRBJ2-5; 16 bases agree with TRBD2. V trimming: 5 bases; J trimming: 6 bases; junction bases outside the gene matches: 12. Per germline, CDR1 SGHTA and CDR2 FQGNSA. This CDR3 spans 18 amino acids. The CDR3 reads CASSLPGLAGGPRKTQYF. For the CDR3, the DNA is TGTGCCAGCAGCCTCCCGGGACTAGCGGGGGGGCCTCGGAAGACCCAGTACTTC.

The chain has TRBV7-8 and TRBJ2-5; 7 bases are shared with TRBD2. The CDR3 covers 13 residues. Germline CDR1 SGHVS, CDR2 FQNEAQ. V lost 1 base to trimming and J lost 5 bases; unmatched junction nucleotides: 1. CDR3 sequence reads: CASSLGLAETQYF. The CDR3 bases are TGTGCCAGCAGCTTAGGACTAGCTGAGACCCAGTACTTC.